These 18 T cell receptor beta chains were all obtained from the same sample, sequenced in a study of blood T cells in healthy people across ages. A second PCR, run for roughly 7 to 12 cycles, used a sample-barcoded 5' primer plus a J-beta primer mix. TCRdb reprocessed the 5' RACE reads with MiXCR, giving one entry per CDR3 protein. The table records about 760,000 distinct CDR3 sequences, around 50% of them present only once. The material sequenced was blood. These receptors all come from a man between 35 and 55 years old in good health.

The chain links TRBV5-1 to TRBJ2-3, with 8 positions matching TRBD2. The CDR3 runs to 15 residues. J gave up 2 bases and V 3 bases, and 5 bases lay outside the gene matches. Germline V CDR1 and CDR2: SGHRS, YFSETQ. The DNA for the CDR3 is TGCGCCAGCAGCTCCACGACTAGCGTCACAGATACGCAGTATTTT. It translates to CASSSTTSVTDTQYF. The complete variable domain, with remaining parts taken from reference TRBV5-1 and TRBJ2-3, reads KAGVTQTPRYLIKTRGQQVTLSCSPISGHRSVSWYQQTPGQGLQFLFEYFSETQRNKGNFPGRFSGRQFSNSRSEMNVSTLELGDSALYLCASSSTTSVTDTQYFGPGTRLTVL.

This clonotype showed up many times. This may be a read error: a much more frequent sequence differs by one nucleotide. As DNA, the CDR3 is TGTGCCAGCAGCTGGGGACCCGGAGATACGCAGTATTTT. Translation gives CASSWGPGDTQYF. This chain connects TRBV5-4 to TRBJ2-3; either TRBD1 or TRBD2 may fit D (5 bases each). The V gene lost 3 bases and the J gene lost 5 bases, with 10 bases spanning the gap. Germline V CDR1 and CDR2: SGHNT, YYREEE (reference sequence). The CDR3 is 13 amino acids. Full variable domain (remainder filled in from reference TRBV5-4 and TRBJ2-3): ETGVTQSPTHLIKTRGQQVTLRCSSQSGHNTVSWYQQALGQGPQFIFQYYREEENGRGNFPPRFSGLQFPNYSSELNVNALELDDSALYLCASSWGPGDTQYFGPGTRLTVL.

The genes are TRBV10-3 and TRBJ2-1; maybe TRBD1 (6 bases). Between the trimmed V and J ends, which lost 0 bases and 7 bases, there was a span of 13 bases. CDR1 is ENHRY and CDR2 is SYGVKD in the germline V gene. The CDR3 has 15 residues. Written as DNA, the CDR3 is TGTGCCATCAGTGAGTCGAGAGGACAGACAAATGAGCAGTTCTTC. Its protein is CAISESRGQTNEQFF.

The chain combines TRBV12-3 or TRBV12-4 with TRBJ2-5; TRBD2 matches 9 bases. CDR3 length equals 17 residues. The ends lost 6 bases at V and 2 bases at J; junction bases unmatched: 13. The CDR3 DNA sequence: TGTGCCAGCAGCCCGGTAAGGGCTAGCGGGACTCAAGAGACCCAGTACTTC. Translated: CASSPVRASGTQETQYF.

The gene calls are TRBV27 and TRBJ2-6, with D hard to call. Per the germline V gene, CDR1 is MNHEY and CDR2 is SMNVEV (reference sequence). Trimming took off 7 bases at V and 1 base at J, with 8 bases between the two ends. The CDR3 length is 14 residues. CDR3 bases: TGTGCCAGCACCCAGGTGTCTGGGGCCAACGTCCTGACTTTC. Its translation is CASTQVSGANVLTF.

This rearrangement joins TRBV25-1 to TRBJ1-1; weak D call: TRBD1 (5 bases). Germline-derived CDR1 and CDR2 are MGHDK and SYGVNS. The CDR3 has 10 amino acids. Trimming stripped 8 bases from V and 11 bases from J, with 12 bases between. Here the CDR3 reads CASQGIGAFF. CDR3 nucleotides: TGTGCCAGCCAGGGTATTGGGGCTTTCTTT. Full variable domain (outside the CDR3, taken from reference TRBV25-1 and TRBJ1-1): EADIYQTPRYLVIGTGKKITLECSQTMGHDKMYWYQQDPGMELHLIHYSYGVNSTEKGDLSSESTVSRIRTEHFPLTLESARPSHTSQYLCASQGIGAFFGQGTRLTVV.

The V call is TRBV6-5, the J call TRBJ1-2; D perhaps matches TRBD1 (5 bases). V was pared by 2 bases and J by 4 bases, with 14 bases between. The CDR3 is 15 amino acids. Germline CDR1 reads MNHEY; CDR2 reads SVGAGI. The CDR3 DNA sequence: TGTGCCAGCAGTTACGGGGCCGACAGACTCTATGGCTACACCTTC. Translation: CASSYGADRLYGYTF.

The sample holds a few counts of this clonotype. The chain links TRBV20-1 to TRBJ1-1; possibly TRBD1 for D (5 bases). Per germline, CDR1 DFQATT and CDR2 SNEGSKA (reference sequence). CDR3 length: 13 amino acids. Deletions cut 1 base from V and 3 bases from J, with 9 bases between. CDR3 amino acids: CSARAGGDTEAFF. DNA for the CDR3: TGCAGTGCTAGAGCTGGGGGTGACACTGAAGCTTTCTTT.

This clonotype has only one observation. The chain combines TRBV20-1 with TRBJ2-5, with TRBD1 matching over 10 bases. V was clipped by 5 bases and J by 11 bases; unmatched bases: 11. This CDR3 has 13 amino acids. The germline V gene encodes CDR1 DFQATT and CDR2 SNEGSKA (reference sequence). The DNA for the CDR3 is TGCAGTGCTCCTAGGGACAGGGGTGATGAGCAGTACTTC. Amino acid sequence: CSAPRDRGDEQYF.

This sequence joins TRBV7-6 and TRBJ1-4; TRBD1 is a possible D gene (6 bases). The V and J ends lost 5 bases and 8 bases respectively, with 15 bases between them. CDR3 length: 14 amino acids. Per germline, CDR1 SGHVS and CDR2 FNYEAQ. The CDR3: CASSPQGGGEKLFF. CDR3 nucleotides: TGTGCCAGCAGCCCCCAGGGCGGGGGCGAAAAACTGTTTTTT.

The chain has TRBV20-1 and TRBJ1-2; 9 positions agree with TRBD1. The CDR3 sequence is 16 residues long. The V and J ends lost 6 bases and 5 bases, in that order; junction bases with no gene match: 16. Germline CDR1 is DFQATT and CDR2 is SNEGSKA (reference sequence). The CDR3 region is CSAEGTGQVKDYGYTF. In DNA, the CDR3 is TGCAGTGCCGAGGGGACAGGGCAGGTTAAGGATTATGGCTACACCTTC.

This chain connects TRBV7-2 to TRBJ2-3; D is uncertain. Germline-derived CDR1 and CDR2 are SGHTA and FQGNSA. With 5 bases removed from V and 0 bases from J, the gap between germline ends came to 12 bases. The CDR3 has 15 amino acids. CDR3: CASSEIATSTDTQYF. DNA for the CDR3: TGTGCCAGCAGCGAGATTGCGACTAGCACAGATACGCAGTATTTT.

The rearrangement uses TRBV12-3 or TRBV12-4 and TRBJ1-2; no definite D call. The CDR3 runs to 13 residues. V was shortened by 6 bases and J by 0 bases, with 8 bases between the two germline ends. CDR3 nucleotide sequence: TGTGCCAGCAGCCGACCGCCTAACTATGGCTACACCTTC. Amino acid sequence: CASSRPPNYGYTF.

This clonotype has just a few counts. This chain links TRBV25-1 with TRBJ2-4; TRBD2 aligns across 7 bases. This CDR3 contains 18 residues. CDR1 and CDR2 (germline): MGHDK, SYGVNS. J gave up 0 bases and V 1 base, and 9 bases lay outside the gene matches. CDR3 nucleotides: TGTGCCAGCAGTGAATGGGAGAAGGGAGGGATAGCCAAAAACATTCAGTACTTC. Translation: CASSEWEKGGIAKNIQYF. The variable domain in full, with the rest retrieved from reference TRBV25-1 and TRBJ2-4, is EADIYQTPRYLVIGTGKKITLECSQTMGHDKMYWYQQDPGMELHLIHYSYGVNSTEKGDLSSESTVSRIRTEHFPLTLESARPSHTSQYLCASSEWEKGGIAKNIQYFGAGTRLSVL.

The chain links TRBV6-5 to TRBJ2-7; TRBD2 matches 7 bases. The CDR3 has 13 amino acids. Trimming removed 2 bases from V and 3 bases from J; junction bases left unmatched: 1. Germline loops: CDR1 MNHEY, CDR2 SVGAGI. CDR3 in amino acids: CASSYGRDYEQYF. DNA for the CDR3: TGTGCCAGCAGTTACGGGAGGGACTACGAGCAGTACTTC.

This chain joins TRBV20-1 and TRBJ2-3; TRBD2 agrees at 7 bases. With V trimmed by 0 bases and J by 0 bases, 0 bases remained unmatched. Germline CDR1 and CDR2: DFQATT and SNEGSKA (reference sequence). This CDR3 is built from 14 residues. The DNA for the CDR3 is TGCAGTGCTAGAGAGGGAGGGAGCACAGATACGCAGTATTTT. Encoded protein: CSAREGGSTDTQYF.

The V gene is TRBV20-1, the J gene TRBJ2-3; 10 bases align to TRBD2. V was clipped by 3 bases and J by 0 bases; unmatched bases: 3. The CDR3 contains 15 residues. The germline gives CDR1 DFQATT, CDR2 SNEGSKA (reference sequence). CDR3 nucleotides: TGCAGTGCTAGGGAACTAGCGGGGAGCACAGATACGCAGTATTTT. As protein: CSARELAGSTDTQYF.

This clonotype was observed once. This rearrangement joins TRBV28 to TRBJ2-5; D not certain. The V end was cut by 9 bases, the J end by 0 bases, with 23 bases between. This CDR3 contains 17 residues. CDR1 is MDHEN and CDR2 is SYDVKM in the germline V gene. CDR3 sequence: CARNQGPSRIHQETQYF. CDR3 nucleotide sequence: TGTGCCAGGAACCAAGGACCCAGTCGTATCCACCAAGAGACCCAGTACTTC.